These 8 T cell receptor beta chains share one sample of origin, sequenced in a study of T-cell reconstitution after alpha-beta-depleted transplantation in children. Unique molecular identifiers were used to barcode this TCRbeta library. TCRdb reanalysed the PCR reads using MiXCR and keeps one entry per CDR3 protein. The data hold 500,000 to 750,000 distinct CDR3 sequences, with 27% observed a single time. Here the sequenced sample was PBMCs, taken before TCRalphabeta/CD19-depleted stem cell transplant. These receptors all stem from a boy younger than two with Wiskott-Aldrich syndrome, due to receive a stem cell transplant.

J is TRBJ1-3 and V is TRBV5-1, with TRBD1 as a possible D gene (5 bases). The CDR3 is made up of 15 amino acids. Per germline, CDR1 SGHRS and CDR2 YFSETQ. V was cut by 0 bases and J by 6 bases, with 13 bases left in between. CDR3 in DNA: TGCGCCAGCAGCTTGGTTCCAGGGATGGAAAACACCATATATTTT. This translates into CASSLVPGMENTIYF.

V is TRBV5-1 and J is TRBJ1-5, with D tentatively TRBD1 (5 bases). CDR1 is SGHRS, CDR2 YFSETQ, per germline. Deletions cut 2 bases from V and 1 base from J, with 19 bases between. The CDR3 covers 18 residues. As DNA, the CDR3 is TGCGCCAGCAGCTTTCTCCCCGGCAGGGCCAAAAGCAATCAGCCCCAGCATTTT. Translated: CASSFLPGRAKSNQPQHF.

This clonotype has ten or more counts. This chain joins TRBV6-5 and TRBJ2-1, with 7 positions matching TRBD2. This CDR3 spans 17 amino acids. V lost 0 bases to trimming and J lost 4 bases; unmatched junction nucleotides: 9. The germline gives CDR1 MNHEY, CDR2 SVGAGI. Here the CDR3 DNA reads TGTGCCAGCAGTTACTCCGGCCCTAGCGGACTTTACAATGAGCAGTTCTTC. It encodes CASSYSGPSGLYNEQFF.

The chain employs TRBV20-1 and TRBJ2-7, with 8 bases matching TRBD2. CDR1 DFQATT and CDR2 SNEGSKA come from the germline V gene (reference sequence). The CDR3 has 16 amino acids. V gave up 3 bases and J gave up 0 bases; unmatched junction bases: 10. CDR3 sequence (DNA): TGCAGTGCTAGTACTTACGGGAGGGCCGACTCCTACGAGCAGTACTTC. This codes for CSASTYGRADSYEQYF.

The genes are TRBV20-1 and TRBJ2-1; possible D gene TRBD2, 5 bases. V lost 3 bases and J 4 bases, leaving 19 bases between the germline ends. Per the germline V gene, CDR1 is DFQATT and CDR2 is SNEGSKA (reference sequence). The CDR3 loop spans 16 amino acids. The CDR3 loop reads CSASRSSAISYNEQFF. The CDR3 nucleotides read TGCAGTGCTAGCCGGAGTAGCGCAATCTCTTACAATGAGCAGTTCTTC.

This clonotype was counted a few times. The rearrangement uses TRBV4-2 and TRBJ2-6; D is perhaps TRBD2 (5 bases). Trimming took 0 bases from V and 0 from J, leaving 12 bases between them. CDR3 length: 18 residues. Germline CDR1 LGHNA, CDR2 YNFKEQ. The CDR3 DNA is TGTGCCAGCAGCCAAGAAACTAGTGGAAGCTCTGGGGCCAACGTCCTGACTTTC. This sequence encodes CASSQETSGSSGANVLTF.

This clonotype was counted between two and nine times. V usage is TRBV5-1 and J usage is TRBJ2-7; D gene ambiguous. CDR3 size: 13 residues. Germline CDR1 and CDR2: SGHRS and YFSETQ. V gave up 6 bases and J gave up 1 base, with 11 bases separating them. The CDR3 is CASTTIPSYEQYF. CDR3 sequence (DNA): TGCGCCAGCACCACCATCCCGTCCTACGAGCAGTACTTC. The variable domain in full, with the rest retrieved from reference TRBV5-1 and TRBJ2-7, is KAGVTQTPRYLIKTRGQQVTLSCSPISGHRSVSWYQQTPGQGLQFLFEYFSETQRNKGNFPGRFSGRQFSNSRSEMNVSTLELGDSALYLCASTTIPSYEQYFGPGTRLTVT.

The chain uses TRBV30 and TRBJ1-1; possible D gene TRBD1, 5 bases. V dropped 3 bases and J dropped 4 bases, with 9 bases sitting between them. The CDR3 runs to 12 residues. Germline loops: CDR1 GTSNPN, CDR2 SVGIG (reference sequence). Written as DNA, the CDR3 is TGTGCCTGGAGGGACGGGGGCACTGAAGCTTTCTTT. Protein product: CAWRDGGTEAFF. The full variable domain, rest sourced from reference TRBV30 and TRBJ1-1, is SQTIHQWPATLVQPVGSPLSLECTVEGTSNPNLYWYRQAAGRGLQLLFYSVGIGQISSEVPQNLSASRPQDRQFILSSKKLLLSDSGFYLCAWRDGGTEAFFGQGTRLTVV.